The entry that follows covers one T cell receptor beta chain sequence. This entry is derived from a study of technical replicates of blood from a few donors. The CDR3 loop spans 14 amino acids. In germline, CDR1 is SGHRS, CDR2 YFSETQ. V shed 3 bases and J shed 2 bases, with 11 bases lying between them. Repertoires were generated with immunoSEQ multiplex PCR, while TCRdb's copy carries only in-frame clones and drops some. This table holds under 70,000 clones, about 90% found once. The chain employs TRBV5-1 and TRBJ1-1; D perhaps matches TRBD1 (6 bases). The sample taken for sequencing was T cells isolated from PBMCs. The source is a human donor in good health. This CDR3 is CASSSIGGNTEAFF. For the CDR3, the DNA is TGCGCCAGCAGCTCTATAGGGGGTAACACTGAAGCTTTCTTT. Supplemented by reference TRBV5-1 and TRBJ1-1, the full variable domain reads KAGVTQTPRYLIKTRGQQVTLSCSPISGHRSVSWYQQTPGQGLQFLFEYFSETQRNKGNFPGRFSGRQFSNSRSEMNVSTLELGDSALYLCASSSIGGNTEAFFGQGTRLTVV.